The entry below gives a single T cell receptor beta chain sequence along with its context. Its antigen is not known. This CDR3 spans 14 amino acids. Per germline, CDR1 GTSNPN and CDR2 SVGIG (reference sequence). This entry is derived from a study of beta chain features in type 1 diabetes. Study conclusions and caveats: In every one of the four CD4+ subsets, TCRB CDR3s were moderately but significantly shorter in Type 1 diabetes patients.

The authors reverse transcribed all of the isolated RNA, so sequencing captured expressed TCRB transcripts. Using immunoSEQ multiplex PCR, the repertoire was profiled, and TCRdb retains in-frame clones only, with some absent. The sample consists of 160,000 or so clones, almost 65% of them appearing once. V gene TRBV30 combines with J gene TRBJ2-5; no clear D. The DNA end is more similar to TRBJ2-7, so the J call may be wrong. Sequencing input: naive CD4+ T cells from blood. This receptor was identified in a man aged 25-45 years with type 1 diabetes. The DNA of the CDR3 is TGTGCCTGGGGTCGAGTTATAGGCTCCTACGAGCAGTACTTC. Its translation is CAWGRVIGSYEQYF.